Presented here are 20 T cell receptor beta chains from one specimen sequenced in a study of T-cell reconstitution after alpha-beta-depleted transplantation in children listed by TCRdb under 2016. Libraries were constructed by PCR. TCRdb shows the sequencer as Illumina HiSeq 2500. Molecular barcoding was employed in the preparation of TCR libraries, with unique molecular identifiers being used to normalize TCRbeta repertoire quantification. TCRdb redid the processing of the public reads, applying fastp at Q25 and MiXCR, and retained in-frame beta chains. Merged by CDR3 protein, the rows form single entries marked with the most common genes and DNA. This sample comprises roughly 180,000 distinct CDR3 sequences, 13% to 15% of them detected only once. The ten largest clones add up to roughly 13% of the sample. This material consisted of PBMCs from the stem cell graft donor, taken from the stem cell graft. Source of these receptors: a human donor who donated a stem cell graft to a child with acute lymphoblastic leukemia.

This clonotype showed up many times. V usage is TRBV20-1 and J usage is TRBJ2-7; 9 positions agree with TRBD1. The ends lost 5 bases at V and 3 bases at J; junction bases unmatched: 5. The CDR3 covers 13 residues. Per germline, CDR1 DFQATT and CDR2 SNEGSKA (reference sequence). The DNA for the CDR3 is TGCAGTGCTCCCGGGACAGGGTACTACGAGCAGTACTTC. Translated, it gives CSAPGTGYYEQYF.

To note about this clonotype: A much larger clone differs by one base, so this may be a read error. The V gene is TRBV5-1, the J gene TRBJ1-4; no definite D call. The CDR3 consists of 14 residues. Germline assignment: CDR1 SGHRS and CDR2 YFSETQ. CDR3 DNA: TGCTCCAGCAGCTTGAGGGCTGGTAATGAAAAACTGTTTTTT. Its translation: CSSSLRAGNEKLFF. Together with reference TRBV5-1 and TRBJ1-4, the CDR3 gives the full variable domain: KAGVTQTPRYLIKTRGQQVTLSCSPISGHRSVSWYQQTPGQGLQFLFEYFSETQRNKGNFPGRFSGRQFSNSRSEMNVSTLELGDSALYLCSSSLRAGNEKLFFGSGTQLSVL.

This clonotype was seen ten or more times. This chain uses TRBV14 with TRBJ2-2, with TRBD1 matching over 12 bases. The CDR3 runs 15 residues. V dropped 5 bases and J dropped 7; count of bases not matched to a gene: 5. CDR1 and CDR2 from the germline V gene are SGHDN and FVKESK. The CDR3 DNA follows: TGTGCCAGCAGCTCCGGGACAGGGGGCTACGGGGAGCTGTTTTTT. Translated, it gives CASSSGTGGYGELFF.

This clonotype has a count of ten or more. This sequence joins TRBV5-1 and TRBJ2-1; 7 bases are a match to TRBD2. CDR3 length equals 15 residues. Germline CDR1 and CDR2: SGHRS and YFSETQ. Trimming took 5 bases from V and 5 from J; bases not matched to a gene: 10. The DNA for the CDR3 is TGCGCCAGCAGATACGGGGAGGGCATTAACAATGAGCAGTTCTTC. Its translation is CASRYGEGINNEQFF.

This clonotype was seen at least ten times. This chain links TRBV6-1 with TRBJ2-3, with TRBD2 as a possible D gene (5 bases). Looked up from germline, CDR1 is MNHNS and CDR2 is SASEGT. The CDR3 totals 14 residues. V lost 8 bases to trimming and J lost 5 bases, with 17 bases between them. CDR3: CASHLVGAEDTQYF. CDR3 nucleotides: TGTGCCAGCCACCTGGTGGGAGCGGAAGATACGCAGTATTTT.

In the case of this clonotype: Just one base apart from a much larger clone, this may be a read error. The chain joins TRBV3-1 to TRBJ2-2; 7 bases fit TRBD2. The ends lost 8 bases at V and 5 bases at J; junction bases unmatched: 5. CDR1 and CDR2 from the germline V gene are LGHDT and YNNKEL (reference sequence). The CDR3 contains 13 residues. CDR3 in DNA: TGTGCCAGCTGTGCGGGGGTTACCGGGGAGCTGTTTTTT. Protein: CASCAGVTGELFF.

There are many counts of this clonotype. The CDR3 DNA reads as TGCGCCAGCAGCTGGGGACTAGCGGGCCTACAGATAAACGAGCAGTACTTC. Amino acid sequence: CASSWGLAGLQINEQYF. J is TRBJ2-7 and V is TRBV5-1; 12 positions match TRBD2. V trimming: 3 bases; J trimming: 5 bases; junction bases outside the gene matches: 12. Germline loops: CDR1 SGHRS, CDR2 YFSETQ. The CDR3 has 17 residues.

The chain joins TRBV6-1 to TRBJ2-7; possibly TRBD2 for D (5 bases). Germline V gives CDR1 MNHNS, CDR2 SASEGT. Between the trimmed V and J ends, which lost 6 bases and 5 bases, there was a span of 20 bases. This CDR3 region has 15 residues. The CDR3 spells CASSFKAFGGHEQYF. CDR3 bases: TGTGCCAGCAGCTTTAAGGCCTTTGGAGGCCACGAGCAGTACTTC.

This clonotype was counted at least ten times. The V gene is TRBV3-1, the J gene TRBJ2-7, with TRBD2 identical over 7 bases. The V gene end was trimmed by 5 bases and the J gene end by 4 bases; junction bases not matched to a gene: 14. The CDR3 covers 16 residues. From germline, CDR1 is LGHDT and CDR2 YNNKEL (reference sequence). The CDR3 here is CASSSQGGGRTYEQYF. CDR3 coding DNA: TGTGCCAGCAGCTCCCAGGGCGGCGGGAGAACATACGAGCAGTACTTC.

The V call is TRBV12-3 or TRBV12-4, the J call TRBJ2-7; TRBD2 agrees at 9 bases. V was clipped by 6 bases and J by 6 bases; unmatched bases: 12. The CDR3 runs to 15 residues. The CDR3 sequence is CASRLTTAGGSEQYF. The DNA for the CDR3 is TGTGCCAGCAGGCTTACTACAGCGGGAGGATCCGAGCAGTACTTC.

This clonotype occurred a few times. The chain employs TRBV5-5 and TRBJ2-2; D ambiguous. Germline CDR1 reads SGHKS; CDR2 reads YYEKEE (reference sequence). Trimming took off 3 bases at V and 0 bases at J, with 3 bases between the two ends. CDR3 length: 13 residues. The CDR3: CASSWTNTGELFF. The CDR3 DNA is TGTGCCAGCAGCTGGACGAACACCGGGGAGCTGTTTTTT.

The table lists this clonotype with many counts. This chain joins TRBV6-2 or TRBV6-3 and TRBJ2-1, with TRBD2 as a possible D gene (5 bases). V shed 7 bases and J shed 0 bases, with 13 bases lying between them. Germline loops: CDR1 MNHEY, CDR2 SVGEGT. CDR3 length: 15 residues. For the CDR3, the DNA is TGTGCCAGCACCCCCGGACTTAGCTCCTACAATGAGCAGTTCTTC. Translation: CASTPGLSSYNEQFF.

In its sample, this clonotype was seen a few times. This chain uses TRBV5-1 with TRBJ2-1, with 7 nucleotides matching TRBD2. The CDR3 covers 19 residues. Germline trimming cut 8 bases from V and 0 bases from J; bases unmatched to any gene: 20. Germline V gene sequence: CDR1 SGHRS, CDR2 YFSETQ. DNA for the CDR3: TGCGCCAGTCGGGCATTTGGGGGGAGGGGCCTCCGCTCCTACAATGAGCAGTTCTTC. Its protein product is CASRAFGGRGLRSYNEQFF.

This clonotype appeared a few times. The chain uses TRBV20-1 and TRBJ2-7, with D hard to call. V was cut by 3 bases and J by 3 bases, with 18 bases left in between. CDR3 length: 15 amino acids. Germline V gene lookup returns CDR1 DFQATT and CDR2 SNEGSKA (reference sequence). CDR3 nucleotide sequence: TGCAGTGCTAGGCTAGAGAGACGAGCTTACTACGAGCAGTACTTC. Translating gives CSARLERRAYYEQYF.

This sequence joins TRBV20-1 and TRBJ2-3; unclear D gene. Trimming removed 6 bases at V and 6 bases at J, with 16 bases between. The CDR3 has 13 amino acids. Germline V gene data show CDR1 as DFQATT and CDR2 as SNEGSKA (reference sequence). In nucleotides, the CDR3 is TGCAGTGCCCCTCTATCGGTGCGGGATACGCAGTATTTT. Encoded protein: CSAPLSVRDTQYF.

At least ten counts were recorded for this clonotype. The chain couples TRBV20-1 to TRBJ1-1; 7 bases are a match to TRBD1. After removal of 1 base from V and 0 bases from J, the junction contained 2 bases not matched to a gene. The CDR3 has 14 residues. Germline CDR1 DFQATT, CDR2 SNEGSKA (reference sequence). The CDR3 sequence is CSARVDRLNTEAFF. The DNA for the CDR3 is TGCAGTGCTAGAGTGGACAGGCTGAACACTGAAGCTTTCTTT.

Comment on this clonotype: This clone may be a read error of a much larger clone one base away. The V and J genes are TRBV5-1 and TRBJ2-2; 8 bases are a match to TRBD2. This CDR3 comprises 15 residues. CDR1 is SGHRS, CDR2 YFSETQ, per germline. This CDR3 is CACSLGLVATGELFF. CDR3 DNA: TGCGCCTGCAGCTTGGGACTAGTCGCCACCGGGGAGCTGTTTTTT.

This clonotype was picked up many times. J is TRBJ1-5 and V is TRBV6-6; D remains unclear. The CDR3 runs to 13 residues. Trimming stripped 4 bases from V and 7 bases from J, with 11 bases between. Germline V CDR1 and CDR2: MNHNY, SVGAGI (reference sequence). CDR3 nucleotides: TGTGCCAGCAGTTCCCCCGGGTTCCAGCCCCAGCATTTT. Translated, it gives CASSSPGFQPQHF.

This clonotype was picked up a small number of times. V usage is TRBV18 and J usage is TRBJ1-1, with D hard to call. Germline V gene sequence: CDR1 KGHSH, CDR2 LQKENI. Trimming removed 4 bases from V and 5 bases from J, with 11 bases in between. CDR3 length: 13 residues. The CDR3 bases are TGTGCCAGCTCACAGTACGGAGGGACTGAAGCTTTCTTT. Amino acid sequence: CASSQYGGTEAFF. The full variable domain, with the rest looked up from reference TRBV18 and TRBJ1-1, is NAGVMQNPRHLVRRRGQEARLRCSPMKGHSHVYWYRQLPEEGLKFMVYLQKENIIDESGMPKERFSAEFPKEGPSILRIQQVVRGDSAAYFCASSQYGGTEAFFGQGTRLTVV.

This clonotype was found many times. The CDR3 here is CASSLPRQGPGTEAFF. For the CDR3, the DNA is TGTGCCAGCAGCTTACCCCGACAGGGGCCGGGCACTGAAGCTTTCTTT. This sequence joins TRBV7-9 and TRBJ1-1; 8 bases align to TRBD1. With V trimmed by 2 bases and J by 4 bases, 9 bases remained unmatched. There are 16 residues in the CDR3. Germline CDR1 reads SEHNR; CDR2 reads FQNEAQ (reference sequence).